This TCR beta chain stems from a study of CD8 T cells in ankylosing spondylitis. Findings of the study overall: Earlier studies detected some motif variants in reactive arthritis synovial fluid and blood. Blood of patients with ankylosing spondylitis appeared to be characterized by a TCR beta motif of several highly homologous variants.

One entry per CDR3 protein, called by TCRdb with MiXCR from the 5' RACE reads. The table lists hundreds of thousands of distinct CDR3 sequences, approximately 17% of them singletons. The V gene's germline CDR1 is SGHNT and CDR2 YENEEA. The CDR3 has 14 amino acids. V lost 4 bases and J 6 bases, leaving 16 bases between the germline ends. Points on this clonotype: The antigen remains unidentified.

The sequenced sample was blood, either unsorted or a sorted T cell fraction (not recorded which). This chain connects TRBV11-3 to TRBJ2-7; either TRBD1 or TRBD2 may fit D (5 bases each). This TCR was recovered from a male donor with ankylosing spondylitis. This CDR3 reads CASSSGTMLGEQYF. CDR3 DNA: TGTGCCAGCAGCTCCGGGACCATGCTAGGCGAGCAGTACTTC.